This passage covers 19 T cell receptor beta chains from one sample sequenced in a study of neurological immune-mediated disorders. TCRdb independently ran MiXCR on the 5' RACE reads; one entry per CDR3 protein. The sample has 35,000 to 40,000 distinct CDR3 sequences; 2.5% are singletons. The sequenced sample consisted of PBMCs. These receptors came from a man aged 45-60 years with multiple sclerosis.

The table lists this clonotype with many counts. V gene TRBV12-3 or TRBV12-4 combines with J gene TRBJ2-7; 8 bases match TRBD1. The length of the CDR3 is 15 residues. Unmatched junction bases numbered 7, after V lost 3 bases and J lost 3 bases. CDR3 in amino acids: CASSLETGAIYEQYF. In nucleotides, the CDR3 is TGTGCCAGCAGTTTGGAGACAGGGGCAATCTACGAGCAGTACTTC.

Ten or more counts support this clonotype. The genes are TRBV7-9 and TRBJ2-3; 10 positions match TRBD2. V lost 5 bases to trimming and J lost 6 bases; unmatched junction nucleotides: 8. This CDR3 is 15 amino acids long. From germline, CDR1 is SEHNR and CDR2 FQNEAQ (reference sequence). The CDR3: CASSPIAGGFDTQYF. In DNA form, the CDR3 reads TGTGCCAGCAGCCCCATAGCGGGGGGATTTGATACGCAGTATTTT.

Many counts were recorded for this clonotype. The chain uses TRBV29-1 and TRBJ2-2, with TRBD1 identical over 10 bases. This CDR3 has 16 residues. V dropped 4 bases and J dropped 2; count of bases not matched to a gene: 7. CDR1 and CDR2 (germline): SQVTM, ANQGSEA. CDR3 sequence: CSVVVGTGVNTGELFF. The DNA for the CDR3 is TGCAGCGTTGTCGTGGGGACAGGGGTCAACACCGGGGAGCTGTTTTTT.

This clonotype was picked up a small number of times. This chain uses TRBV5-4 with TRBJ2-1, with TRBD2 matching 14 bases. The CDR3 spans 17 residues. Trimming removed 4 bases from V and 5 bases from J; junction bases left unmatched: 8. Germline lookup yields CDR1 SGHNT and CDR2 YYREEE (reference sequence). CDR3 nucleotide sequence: TGTGCCAGCAGCCAAGGGACTAGCGGGGGCCCCAACAATGAGCAGTTCTTC. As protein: CASSQGTSGGPNNEQFF.

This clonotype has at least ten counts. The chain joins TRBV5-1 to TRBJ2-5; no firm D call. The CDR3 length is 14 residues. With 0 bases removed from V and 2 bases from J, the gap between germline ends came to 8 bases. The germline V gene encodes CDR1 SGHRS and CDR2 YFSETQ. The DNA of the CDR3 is TGCGCCAGCAGCTTGGGATCGACACAAGAGACCCAGTACTTC. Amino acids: CASSLGSTQETQYF. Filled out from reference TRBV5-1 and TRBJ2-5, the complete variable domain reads KAGVTQTPRYLIKTRGQQVTLSCSPISGHRSVSWYQQTPGQGLQFLFEYFSETQRNKGNFPGRFSGRQFSNSRSEMNVSTLELGDSALYLCASSLGSTQETQYFGPGTRLLVL.

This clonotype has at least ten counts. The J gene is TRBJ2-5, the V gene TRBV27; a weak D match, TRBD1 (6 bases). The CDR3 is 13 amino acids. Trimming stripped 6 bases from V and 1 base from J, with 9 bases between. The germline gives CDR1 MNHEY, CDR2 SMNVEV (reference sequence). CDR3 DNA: TGTGCCAGCAGAAGGGACATCCAAGAGACCCAGTACTTC. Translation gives CASRRDIQETQYF.

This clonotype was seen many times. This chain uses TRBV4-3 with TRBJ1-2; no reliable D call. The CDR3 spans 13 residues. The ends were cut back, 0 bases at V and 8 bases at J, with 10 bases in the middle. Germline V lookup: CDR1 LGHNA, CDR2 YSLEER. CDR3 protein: CASSQESGRGYTF. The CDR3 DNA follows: TGCGCCAGCAGCCAAGAATCCGGGCGAGGCTACACCTTC.

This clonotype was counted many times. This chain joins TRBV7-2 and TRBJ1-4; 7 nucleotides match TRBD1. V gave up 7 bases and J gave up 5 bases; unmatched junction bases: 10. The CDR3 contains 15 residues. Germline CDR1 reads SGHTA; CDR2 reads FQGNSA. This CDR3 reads CASKDSGQFNEKLFF. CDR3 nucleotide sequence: TGTGCCAGCAAGGACTCGGGACAGTTCAATGAAAAACTGTTTTTT. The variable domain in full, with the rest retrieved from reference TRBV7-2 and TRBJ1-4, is GAGVSQSPSNKVTEKGKDVELRCDPISGHTALYWYRQSLGQGLEFLIYFQGNSAPDKSGLPSDRFSAERTGGSVSTLTIQRTQQEDSAVYLCASKDSGQFNEKLFFGSGTQLSVL.

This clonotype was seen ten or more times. The CDR3 region is CASSGVFTGNEKLFF. The CDR3 coding sequence is TGTGCCAGCAGCGGTGTTTTCACAGGAAATGAAAAACTGTTTTTT. V usage is TRBV4-2 and J usage is TRBJ1-4; D possibly corresponds to TRBD1 (5 bases). Trimming removed 5 bases at V and 5 bases at J, with 15 bases between. Germline V gene lookup returns CDR1 LGHNA and CDR2 YNFKEQ. CDR3 length: 15 amino acids.

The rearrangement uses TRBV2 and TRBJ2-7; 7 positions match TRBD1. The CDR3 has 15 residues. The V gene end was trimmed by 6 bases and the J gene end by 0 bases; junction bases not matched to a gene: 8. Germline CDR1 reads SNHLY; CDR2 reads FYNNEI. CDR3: CASRYRDRISYEQYF. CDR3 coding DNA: TGTGCCAGCAGATATCGGGACAGAATCTCCTACGAGCAGTACTTC.

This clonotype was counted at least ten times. CDR3 sequence reads: CASSDQGGRETQYF. The CDR3 DNA sequence: TGTGCCAGCAGTGACCAGGGGGGCAGGGAGACCCAGTACTTC. The chain joins TRBV6-1 to TRBJ2-5; possible D gene TRBD1, 7 bases. The V gene lost 3 bases and the J gene lost 5 bases, with 13 bases spanning the gap. The CDR3 covers 14 residues. CDR1 and CDR2 (germline): MNHNS, SASEGT.

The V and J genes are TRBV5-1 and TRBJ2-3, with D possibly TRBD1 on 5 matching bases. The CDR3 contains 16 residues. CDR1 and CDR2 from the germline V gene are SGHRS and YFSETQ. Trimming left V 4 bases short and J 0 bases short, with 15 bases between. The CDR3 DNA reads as TGCGCCAGCAGCATGACAGAGGTTTCTAGCACAGATACGCAGTATTTT. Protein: CASSMTEVSSTDTQYF.

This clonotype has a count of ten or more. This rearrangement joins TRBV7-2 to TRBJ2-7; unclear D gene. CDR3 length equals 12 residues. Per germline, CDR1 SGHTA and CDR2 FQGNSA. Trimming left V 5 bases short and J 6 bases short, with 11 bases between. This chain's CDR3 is CASSPYTLEQYF. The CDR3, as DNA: TGTGCCAGCAGCCCCTACACCCTCGAGCAGTACTTC.

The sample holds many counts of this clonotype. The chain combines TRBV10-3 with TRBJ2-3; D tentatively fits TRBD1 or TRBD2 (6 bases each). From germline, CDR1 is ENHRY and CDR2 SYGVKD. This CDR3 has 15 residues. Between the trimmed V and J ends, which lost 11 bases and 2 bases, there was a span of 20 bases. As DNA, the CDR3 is TGTGCCCACAACCCCGGGGGCGCGAACACAGATACGCAGTATTTT. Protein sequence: CAHNPGGANTDTQYF.

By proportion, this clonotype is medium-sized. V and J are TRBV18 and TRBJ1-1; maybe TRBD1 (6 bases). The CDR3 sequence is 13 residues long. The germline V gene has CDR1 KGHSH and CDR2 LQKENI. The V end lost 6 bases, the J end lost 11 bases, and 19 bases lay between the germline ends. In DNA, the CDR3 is TGTGCCAGCTCTCTTCCGGACAGACCATTTGCTTTCTTT. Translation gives CASSLPDRPFAFF.

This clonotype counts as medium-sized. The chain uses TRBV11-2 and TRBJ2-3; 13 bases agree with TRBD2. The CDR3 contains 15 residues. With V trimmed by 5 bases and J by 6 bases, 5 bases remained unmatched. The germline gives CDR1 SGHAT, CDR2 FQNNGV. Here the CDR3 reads CASSLLTSGGDTQYF. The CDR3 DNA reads TGTGCCAGCAGCCTTTTGACTAGCGGGGGGGATACGCAGTATTTT.

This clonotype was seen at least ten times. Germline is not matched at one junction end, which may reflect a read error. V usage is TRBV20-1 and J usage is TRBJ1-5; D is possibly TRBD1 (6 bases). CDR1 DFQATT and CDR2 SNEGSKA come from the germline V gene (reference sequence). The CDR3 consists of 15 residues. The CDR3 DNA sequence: TGCAGTGCCCCACGGCGGGGCAGGGTAGGACAGCCCCAGAATTTT. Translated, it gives CSAPRRGRVGQPQNF.

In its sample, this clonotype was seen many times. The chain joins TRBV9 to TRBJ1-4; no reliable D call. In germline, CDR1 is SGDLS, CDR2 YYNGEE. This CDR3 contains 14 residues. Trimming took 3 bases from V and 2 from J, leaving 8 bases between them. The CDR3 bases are TGTGCCAGCAGCGCGGGTAGGACTAATGAAAAACTGTTTTTT. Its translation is CASSAGRTNEKLFF.

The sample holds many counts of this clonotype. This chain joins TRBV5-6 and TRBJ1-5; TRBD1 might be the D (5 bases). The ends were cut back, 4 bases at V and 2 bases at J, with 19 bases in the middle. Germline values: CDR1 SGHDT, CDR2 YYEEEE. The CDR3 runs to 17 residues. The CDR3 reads CASSQTGTAGGNQPQHF. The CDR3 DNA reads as TGTGCCAGCAGCCAAACCGGGACGGCCGGTGGCAATCAGCCCCAGCATTTT.